Listed below are T cell receptor beta chains from one sample, sequenced in a study of blood T cell repertoires in COVID-19. Measured with immunoSEQ multiplex PCR; TCRdb has only the in-frame clones, and not every one. The data show 140,000 to 150,000 clones, roughly 90% seen once. The material sequenced was peripheral blood. Every receptor here comes from a human donor with COVID-19, enrolled during active disease. The donor label of this sample is uncertain. Both conserved end residues are part of each CDR3. D genes are given only for firm matches. Clone size is shown for a subset of rows, as once, few, many or a class of expanded clone.

j_gene,abundance,d_gene,v_gene,CDR3aa,CDR3nt
TRBJ1-6,NA,TRBD1,TRBV19,CASSALDRGDSPLHF,TGTGCCAGTAGTGCTCTGGACAGGGGTGATTCACCCCTCCACTTT
TRBJ1-5,NA,NA,TRBV6-6,CASSYPGRNQPQHF,TGTGCCAGCAGCTACCCGGGTCGCAATCAGCCCCAGCATTTT
TRBJ2-7,NA,NA,TRBV30,CAWSHGTYEQYF,TGTGCCTGGAGCCACGGTACCTACGAGCAGTACTTC
TRBJ2-1,NA,TRBD2,TRBV5-1,CASSRGLAGAPGGFF,TGCGCCAGCAGCAGGGGACTAGCGGGGGCTCCGGGAGGGTTCTTC
TRBJ2-1,few,TRBD2,TRBV6-1,CASSEMGLVVHEQFF,TGTGCCAGCAGTGAAATGGGACTAGTGGTCCATGAGCAGTTCTTC
TRBJ1-1,NA,TRBD1,TRBV27,CASSSRTGRTEAFF,TGTGCCAGCAGTTCTAGGACAGGTCGGACTGAAGCTTTCTTT
TRBJ2-2,NA,NA,TRBV9,CASSVSQAGGTGELFF,TGTGCCAGCAGCGTATCTCAGGCGGGTGGCACCGGGGAGCTGTTTTTT
TRBJ1-3,NA,TRBD1,TRBV9,CASSPTGGEPLDF,TGTGCCAGCAGCCCAACAGGGGGGGAACCCCTTGATTTT
TRBJ1-5,NA,TRBD1,TRBV2,CASGDSPLKYSNQPQHF,TGTGCCAGCGGGGACAGCCCACTCAAATATAGCAATCAGCCCCAGCATTTT
TRBJ1-4,NA,NA,TRBV7-3,CASSLTRGEKLFF,TGTGCCAGCAGCTTAACGAGAGGGGAAAAACTGTTTTTT
TRBJ2-1,NA,TRBD2,TRBV7-6,CASSHTSVNEQFF,TGTGCCAGCAGCCATACTAGCGTCAATGAGCAGTTCTTC
TRBJ2-1,NA,TRBD2,TRBV5-1,CASSSGTSGDNEQFF,TGCGCCAGCAGCTCGGGTACTAGCGGGGACAATGAGCAGTTCTTC
TRBJ2-7,NA,TRBD1,TRBV7-8,CASSSARTGNEQYF,TGTGCCAGCAGCTCAGCTCGGACAGGGAACGAGCAGTACTTC
TRBJ1-4,NA,TRBD1,TRBV6-5,CASSYNNRGQGEKLFF,TGTGCCAGCAGTTACAACAACAGGGGGCAAGGTGAAAAACTGTTTTTT
TRBJ2-5,NA,TRBD1,TRBV28,CASSPPTGAGETQYF,TGTGCCAGCAGTCCCCCCACAGGGGCGGGCGAGACCCAGTACTTC
TRBJ1-4,NA,TRBD1,TRBV28,CASSVHTGEKDEKLFF,TGTGCCAGCAGTGTCCACACAGGGGAGAAGGATGAAAAACTGTTTTTT
TRBJ2-3,once,TRBD2,TRBV4-1,CASSQDPGLAGGATDTQYF,TGCGCCAGCAGCCAGGACCCGGGACTAGCGGGAGGCGCCACAGATACGCAGTATTTT
TRBJ2-1,NA,TRBD2,TRBV11-3,CASSLGSGLAGLSSYNEQFF,TGTGCCAGCAGCTTAGGATCGGGACTAGCGGGACTTAGCTCCTACAATGAGCAGTTCTTC
TRBJ1-5,NA,NA,TRBV2,CASSPEGLRPQHF,TGTGCCAGCAGTCCGGAGGGACTCAGGCCCCAGCATTTT
TRBJ2-1,NA,NA,TRBV27,CASSLLAINEQFF,TGTGCCAGCAGTTTACTAGCTATTAATGAGCAGTTCTTC
TRBJ2-2,NA,TRBD2,TRBV9,CASSVGLADTGELFF,TGTGCCAGCAGCGTAGGGCTAGCGGACACCGGGGAGCTGTTTTTT
TRBJ2-1,NA,TRBD1,TRBV7-3,CASSPRGQANEQFF,TGTGCCAGCAGCCCACGGGGACAGGCCAATGAGCAGTTCTTC
TRBJ1-6,NA,TRBD1,TRBV19,CASSTRQGSSYNSPLHF,TGTGCCAGTAGTACCCGACAGGGAAGCTCCTATAATTCACCCCTCCACTTT
TRBJ1-1,NA,TRBD1,TRBV5-5,CASSLTGGGTEAFF,TGTGCCAGCAGCTTAACAGGGGGGGGCACTGAAGCTTTCTTT
TRBJ1-2,NA,NA,TRBV5-1,CASRGRMTNNYGYTF,TGCGCCAGCAGGGGCAGGATGACCAATAACTATGGCTACACCTTC
TRBJ1-5,NA,NA,TRBV7-9,CASSWGGEGQPQHF,TGTGCCAGCAGCTGGGGGGGCGAGGGTCAGCCCCAGCATTTT
TRBJ1-2,NA,NA,TRBV6-5,CASSRRRGDYGYTF,TGTGCCAGCAGTCGCCGGAGGGGAGACTATGGCTACACCTTC
TRBJ2-5,once,TRBD2,TRBV7-6,CASSPTSGERRQETQYF,TGTGCCAGCAGCCCCACTAGCGGGGAACGCCGCCAAGAGACCCAGTACTTC
TRBJ1-5,NA,TRBD1,TRBV5-5,CASSLEGGGQPQHF,TGTGCCAGCAGCTTGGAAGGGGGCGGTCAGCCCCAGCATTTT
TRBJ1-5,NA,NA,TRBV3-1/TRBV3-2,CASSRQGNQPQHF,TGTGCCAGCAGCCGACAGGGCAATCAGCCCCAGCATTTT
TRBJ1-1,once,NA,TRBV3-1/TRBV3-2,CASTPIRGNTEAFF,TGTGCCAGCACCCCAATTAGGGGGAACACTGAAGCTTTCTTT
TRBJ2-7,NA,NA,TRBV11-2,CASSFGYSYEQYF,TGTGCCAGCAGCTTCGGGTATTCATACGAGCAGTACTTC
TRBJ2-2,few,TRBD1,TRBV29-1,CSVELPTGGIGGELFF,TGCAGCGTTGAACTTCCGACAGGGGGCATCGGCGGGGAGCTGTTTTTT
TRBJ1-4,NA,NA,TRBV5-1,CASSEPSGGLEEKLFF,TGCGCCAGCAGCGAACCCAGTGGGGGCCTAGAGGAAAAACTGTTTTTT
TRBJ1-5,NA,NA,TRBV5-1,CASSEQGDQPQHF,TGCGCCAGCAGCGAACAGGGTGATCAGCCCCAGCATTTT
TRBJ1-3,NA,NA,TRBV6-5,CASKKGQQSTIYF,TGTGCCAGCAAAAAAGGACAGCAAAGCACCATATATTTT
TRBJ2-1,NA,NA,TRBV7-9,CASSPSGGPSHNEQFF,TGTGCCAGCAGCCCTTCCGGGGGGCCCTCCCACAATGAGCAGTTCTTC